Presented here are 18 T cell receptor beta chains from one specimen sequenced in a study of blood T cell repertoires in COVID-19. Clones were read by immunoSEQ multiplex PCR, and TCRdb kept only the in-frame ones, dropping some. The sample has approximately 170,000 clones; over 80% are singletons. The sample consisted of peripheral blood. These receptors were obtained from a man between 70 and 80 years old who had recovered from COVID-19.

This chain links TRBV11-3 with TRBJ1-2, with no clear D. Per the germline V gene, CDR1 is SGHNT and CDR2 is YENEEA. CDR3 length equals 15 residues. Trimming shortened V by 5 bases and J by 2 bases, and 15 bases separated the two germline ends. Here the CDR3 reads CASSTRWEGNYGYTF. CDR3 coding DNA: TGTGCCAGCAGCACCCGATGGGAGGGAAACTATGGCTACACCTTC.

V gene TRBV5-1 combines with J gene TRBJ2-7, with 9 bases aligning to TRBD2. The CDR3 contains 15 residues. Germline loops: CDR1 SGHRS, CDR2 YFSETQ. After removal of 0 bases from V and 2 bases from J, the junction contained 3 bases not matched to a gene. CDR3 protein: CASSLEASGAYEQYF. DNA of the CDR3: TGCGCCAGCAGCTTGGAGGCTAGCGGGGCCTACGAGCAGTACTTC.

A single count supports this clone. This chain links TRBV11-3 with TRBJ2-3, with 10 bases aligning to TRBD2. CDR1 and CDR2 (germline): SGHNT, YENEEA. The CDR3 contains 16 residues. The V gene end was trimmed by 5 bases and the J gene end by 2 bases; junction bases not matched to a gene: 7. Written as DNA, the CDR3 is TGTGCCAGCAGCACCCGGACTAGCGGCCACACAGATACGCAGTATTTT. It specifies CASSTRTSGHTDTQYF.

The CDR3 here is CASSSTGVMGTQYF. DNA of the CDR3: TGTGCCAGCAGCTCCACGGGGGTAATGGGGACCCAGTACTTC. This chain joins TRBV7-2 and TRBJ2-5, with D perhaps TRBD2 (6 bases). The CDR3 totals 14 residues. Germline V lookup: CDR1 SGHTA, CDR2 FQGNSA. Trimming shortened V by 4 bases and J by 7 bases, and 16 bases separated the two germline ends.

V usage is TRBV9 and J usage is TRBJ1-2; D remains ambiguous. The CDR3 is 16 residues long. The V gene lost 2 bases and the J gene lost 1 base, with 15 bases spanning the gap. Germline CDR1 is SGDLS and CDR2 is YYNGEE. CDR3 in amino acids: CASSVPREGSNYGYTF. CDR3 nucleotide sequence: TGTGCCAGCAGCGTGCCTCGAGAGGGAAGTAACTATGGCTACACCTTC. The full variable domain, completed using reference TRBV9 and TRBJ1-2, is DSGVTQTPKHLITATGQRVTLRCSPRSGDLSVYWYQQSLDQGLQFLIQYYNGEERAKGNILERFSAQQFPDLHSELNLSSLELGDSALYFCASSVPREGSNYGYTFGSGTRLTVV.

The count of this clone is one. The chain recombines TRBV5-6 with TRBJ2-5; no clear D. With 0 bases removed from V and 5 bases from J, the gap between germline ends came to 11 bases. The CDR3 totals 14 residues. Germline CDR1 and CDR2: SGHDT and YYEEEE. The CDR3 reads CASSLGGGQETQYF. In nucleotides, the CDR3 is TGTGCCAGCAGCTTGGGAGGCGGTCAGGAGACCCAGTACTTC.

The chain links TRBV2 to TRBJ1-1, with D perhaps matching TRBD1 (6 bases). The CDR3 is 13 amino acids. V lost 6 bases, J lost 1 base, and 9 bases lay in between. Germline loops: CDR1 SNHLY, CDR2 FYNNEI. The CDR3 region has the DNA TGTGCCAGCAGCAAACAGGGGAACACTGAAGCTTTCTTT. Encoded protein: CASSKQGNTEAFF.

The rearrangement joins TRBV7-2 to TRBJ2-2; TRBD1 matches at 8 bases. In germline, CDR1 is SGHTA, CDR2 FQGNSA. The CDR3 runs to 15 residues. J was trimmed by 7 bases and V by 10 bases; bases with no gene match: 14. The CDR3 reads CATALWQGAIGELFF. CDR3 nucleotide sequence: TGTGCCACCGCGCTTTGGCAGGGGGCGATCGGGGAGCTGTTTTTT.

This chain links TRBV20-1 with TRBJ1-4; D unresolved. V lost 5 bases and J 4 bases, leaving 5 bases between the germline ends. This CDR3 has 11 amino acids. Germline V gene data show CDR1 as DFQATT and CDR2 as SNEGSKA (reference sequence). CDR3 region: CSARLNEKLFF. Written as DNA, the CDR3 is TGCAGTGCTCGTCTTAATGAAAAACTGTTTTTT.

The genes are TRBV4-2 and TRBJ2-1, with 11 bases matching TRBD2. This CDR3 contains 14 residues. V was pared by 1 base and J by 13 bases, with 6 bases of the junction left unmatched. Germline V gene data show CDR1 as LGHNA and CDR2 as YNFKEQ. This CDR3 is CASSQGATSGNQFF. The CDR3 nucleotides are TGTGCCAGCAGCCAAGGGGCGACTAGCGGGAACCAGTTCTTC.

Only one count was recorded for this clone. The gene calls are TRBV27 and TRBJ2-1; no reliable D call. The CDR3 is 13 amino acids. Looked up from germline, CDR1 is MNHEY and CDR2 is SMNVEV (reference sequence). Trimming took off 2 bases at V and 5 bases at J, with 7 bases between the two ends. This chain's CDR3 is CASSLVLNNEQFF. The CDR3 DNA follows: TGTGCCAGCAGTTTAGTCCTAAACAATGAGCAGTTCTTC.

The rearrangement uses TRBV28 and TRBJ2-1, with 15 bases fitting TRBD2. Per the germline V gene, CDR1 is MDHEN and CDR2 is SYDVKM. The J segment lost 7 bases and the V segment lost 5 bases, leaving 12 bases of the junction unmatched. This CDR3 is 18 amino acids long. The CDR3 reads CASSPRTSGRAGLNEQFF. CDR3 nucleotides: TGTGCCAGCAGTCCCCGGACTAGCGGGAGGGCTGGCCTGAATGAGCAGTTCTTC.

The genes are TRBV29-1 and TRBJ2-3, with TRBD2 matching over 7 bases. This CDR3 contains 15 residues. V was clipped by 6 bases and J by 2 bases; unmatched bases: 11. Germline values: CDR1 SQVTM, CDR2 ANQGSEA. The CDR3 coding sequence is TGCAGCGTAGAAACACTAGCGTCGGTCACAGATACGCAGTATTTT. It codes for CSVETLASVTDTQYF.

The chain has TRBV11-2 and TRBJ2-5, with TRBD2 as a possible D gene (5 bases). This CDR3 spans 16 amino acids. CDR1 is SGHAT, CDR2 FQNNGV, per germline. V lost 1 base to trimming and J lost 0 bases, with 12 bases between them. The CDR3 reads CASSLGETVYQETQYF. Here the CDR3 DNA reads TGTGCCAGCAGCTTAGGGGAGACTGTGTACCAAGAGACCCAGTACTTC. Variable domain in full (rest from reference TRBV11-2 and TRBJ2-5): EAGVAQSPRYKIIEKRQSVAFWCNPISGHATLYWYQQILGQGPKLLIQFQNNGVVDDSQLPKDRFSAERLKGVDSTLKIQPAKLEDSAVYLCASSLGETVYQETQYFGPGTRLLVL.

CDR3 sequence (DNA): TGCGCCAGCAGCTTGGGTTCTGTGACAGTGAACACTGAAGCTTTCTTT. Translating it yields CASSLGSVTVNTEAFF. The V call is TRBV5-1, the J call TRBJ1-1, with D possibly TRBD1 on 5 matching bases. Germline CDR1 SGHRS, CDR2 YFSETQ. V was shortened by 0 bases and J by 0 bases, with 12 bases between the two germline ends. This CDR3 spans 16 amino acids.

This rearrangement joins TRBV5-8 to TRBJ2-2; TRBD1 agrees at 7 bases. Germline V lookup: CDR1 SGHTS, CDR2 YDEGEE. The ends lost 2 bases at V and 4 bases at J; junction bases unmatched: 11. The CDR3 consists of 17 residues. For the CDR3, the DNA is TGTGCCAGCAGCTTTTCGCCGACAGGGCAGACCACCGGGGAGCTGTTTTTT. This translates into CASSFSPTGQTTGELFF.

The chain couples TRBV5-1 to TRBJ2-7; possible D gene TRBD2, 6 bases. This CDR3 has 13 amino acids. V gave up 3 bases and J gave up 3 bases, with 10 bases separating them. Germline V gene sequence: CDR1 SGHRS, CDR2 YFSETQ. The CDR3 DNA is TGCGCCAGCAGCTCTTTGCGGGACTACGAGCAGTACTTC. The encoded protein is CASSSLRDYEQYF. Combining the CDR3 with reference TRBV5-1 and TRBJ2-7 gives the whole variable domain KAGVTQTPRYLIKTRGQQVTLSCSPISGHRSVSWYQQTPGQGLQFLFEYFSETQRNKGNFPGRFSGRQFSNSRSEMNVSTLELGDSALYLCASSSLRDYEQYFGPGTRLTVT.

The gene calls are TRBV5-1 and TRBJ2-1; D might be TRBD1 (6 bases). V was cut by 4 bases and J by 1 base, with 9 bases left in between. Germline V lookup: CDR1 SGHRS, CDR2 YFSETQ. The CDR3 extends over 14 amino acids. CDR3 in DNA: TGCGCCAGCAGCGCAACAGGGTCCTACAATGAGCAGTTCTTC. Protein product: CASSATGSYNEQFF.